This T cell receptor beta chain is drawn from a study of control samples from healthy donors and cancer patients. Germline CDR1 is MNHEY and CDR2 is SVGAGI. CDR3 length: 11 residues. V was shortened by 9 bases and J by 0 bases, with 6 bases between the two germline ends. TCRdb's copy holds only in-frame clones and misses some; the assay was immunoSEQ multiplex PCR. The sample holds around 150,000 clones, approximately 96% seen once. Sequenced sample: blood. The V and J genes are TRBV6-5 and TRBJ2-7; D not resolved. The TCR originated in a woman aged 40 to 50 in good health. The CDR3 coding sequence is TGTGCCAGTAGATACTCCTACGAGCAGTACTTC. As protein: CASRYSYEQYF.